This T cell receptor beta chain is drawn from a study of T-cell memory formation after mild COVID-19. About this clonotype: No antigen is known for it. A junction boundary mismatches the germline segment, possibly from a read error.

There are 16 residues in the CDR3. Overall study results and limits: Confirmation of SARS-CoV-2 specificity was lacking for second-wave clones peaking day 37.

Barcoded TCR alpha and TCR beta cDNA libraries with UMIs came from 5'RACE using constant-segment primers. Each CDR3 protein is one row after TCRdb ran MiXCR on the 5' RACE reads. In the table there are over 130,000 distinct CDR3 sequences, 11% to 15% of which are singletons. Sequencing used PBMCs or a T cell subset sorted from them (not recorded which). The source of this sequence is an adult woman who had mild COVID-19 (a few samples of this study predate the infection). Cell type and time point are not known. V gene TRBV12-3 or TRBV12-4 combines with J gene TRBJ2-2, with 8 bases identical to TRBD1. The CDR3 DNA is TGTGCCAGCAGGCCCGACAGGGGTGTTTCGGCCGGGGTGCTGTTTTTT. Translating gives CASRPDRGVSAGVLFF.